Below are 23 T cell receptor beta chains sequenced from a single sample in a study of blood T cell repertoires in COVID-19. Clones were sequenced by immunoSEQ multiplex PCR, and TCRdb holds only the in-frame ones, with some missing. The table includes 85,000 to 95,000 clones, about 82% detected once. The specimen sequenced was peripheral blood. The receptors come from a human donor in a cohort sampled during active COVID-19.

As concerns this clone: This same CDR3 is encoded by further DNA sequences in the sample. This sequence joins TRBV7-2 and TRBJ2-3, with 10 nucleotides matching TRBD2. With V trimmed by 2 bases and J by 3 bases, 2 bases remained unmatched. The CDR3 runs to 15 residues. Germline values: CDR1 SGHTA, CDR2 FQGNSA. The CDR3 loop is CASSLQAGGTDTQYF. CDR3 DNA sequence: TGTGCCAGCAGCTTACAAGCGGGGGGGACAGATACGCAGTATTTT.

The chain has TRBV7-9 and TRBJ1-2, with 9 bases lining up with TRBD1. Germline assignment: CDR1 SEHNR and CDR2 FQNEAQ (reference sequence). The CDR3 loop spans 14 amino acids. The V and J ends lost 5 bases and 9 bases, in that order; junction bases with no gene match: 10. The CDR3 nucleotides read TGTGCCAGCAGCGCTGGGGGGGGACAGGGACGCTACACCTTC. Translated: CASSAGGGQGRYTF.

This clone has just a few counts. V usage is TRBV20-1 and J usage is TRBJ2-7, with D tentatively TRBD2 (5 bases). The CDR3 is 14 residues long. V lost 3 bases to trimming and J lost 3 bases, with 15 bases between them. Germline V gene data show CDR1 as DFQATT and CDR2 as SNEGSKA (reference sequence). The CDR3 nucleotides read TGCAGTGCTAGTGAACCAGACTATGACTACGAGCAGTACTTC. Translated: CSASEPDYDYEQYF.

V is TRBV7-9 and J is TRBJ2-5, with 7 bases aligning to TRBD1. The junction had 18 bases not matched to a gene; V was cut back by 3 bases and J by 5 bases. There are 18 residues in the CDR3. Germline V gene lookup returns CDR1 SEHNR and CDR2 FQNEAQ (reference sequence). The CDR3 loop is CASSLPEQGSFYIETQYF. The DNA for the CDR3 is TGTGCCAGCAGCTTGCCGGAACAGGGGTCCTTCTACATTGAGACCCAGTACTTC.

The CDR3 reads CASSLDSSNTEAFF. Here the CDR3 DNA reads TGTGCCAGCAGCTTGGACAGCTCGAACACTGAAGCTTTCTTT. The rearrangement links TRBV5-4 to TRBJ1-1; D ambiguous. CDR3 length: 14 amino acids. V was pared by 0 bases and J by 1 base, with 7 bases between. The germline CDR1 and CDR2 sequences are SGHNT and YYREEE (reference sequence).

This chain links TRBV4-3 with TRBJ2-7, with D uncertain. Per the germline V gene, CDR1 is LGHNA and CDR2 is YSLEER. The V gene lost 0 bases and the J gene lost 1 base, with 7 bases spanning the gap. CDR3 size: 14 residues. The CDR3 sequence is CASSQDLVSYEQYF. In DNA, the CDR3 is TGCGCCAGCAGCCAAGATTTAGTGTCCTACGAGCAGTACTTC.

In regard to this clone: Different DNA sequences within this sample yield the same CDR3. The V gene is TRBV27, the J gene TRBJ2-7, with 8 bases lining up with TRBD2. V lost 5 bases to trimming and J lost 1 base; unmatched junction nucleotides: 1. The CDR3 contains 13 residues. Germline V gene sequence: CDR1 MNHEY, CDR2 SMNVEV (reference sequence). CDR3: CASSPSGSYEQYF. The CDR3 DNA follows: TGTGCCAGCAGTCCTAGCGGGTCCTACGAGCAGTACTTC.

This clone turned up a few times. The chain links TRBV7-9 to TRBJ2-1, with TRBD2 matching 11 bases. The CDR3 totals 16 residues. CDR1 is SEHNR, CDR2 FQNEAQ, per germline (reference sequence). Losses at the gene ends were 5 bases for V and 6 bases for J; bases not matched to a gene: 9. As DNA, the CDR3 is TGTGCCAGCAGCCGGGCAACTAGCGGGAGAGTCAATGAGCAGTTCTTC. Its translation is CASSRATSGRVNEQFF. The complete variable domain, with remaining parts taken from reference TRBV7-9 and TRBJ2-1, reads DTGVSQNPRHKITKRGQNVTFRCDPISEHNRLYWYRQTLGQGPEFLTYFQNEAQLEKSRLLSDRFSAERPKGSFSTLEIQRTEQGDSAMYLCASSRATSGRVNEQFFGPGTRLTVL.

This clone occurred a few times. The chain employs TRBV5-6 and TRBJ1-2; possible D gene TRBD1, 5 bases. Deletions cut 0 bases from V and 8 bases from J, with 11 bases between. This CDR3 region has 13 residues. CDR1 and CDR2 from the germline V gene are SGHDT and YYEEEE. In nucleotides, the CDR3 is TGTGCCAGCAGCTTGGAATTGTGGGGCGGCTACACCTTC. Its protein product is CASSLELWGGYTF.

This chain connects TRBV12-5 to TRBJ2-7; D may be TRBD2 (6 bases). Germline V CDR1 and CDR2: LGHNT, FRNRAP. Trimming pared 3 bases from V and 3 bases from J, leaving 9 bases between. CDR3 length: 13 residues. CDR3 protein: CASGLSGSYEQYF. CDR3 bases: TGTGCTAGTGGTTTATCCGGGAGCTACGAGCAGTACTTC.

CDR3 DNA: TGTGCCAGCAGCAAAACGGTCGTCGACGAGCAGTACTTC. It translates to CASSKTVVDEQYF. V and J are TRBV25-1 and TRBJ2-7; D uncertain. This CDR3 has 13 residues. Germline CDR1 and CDR2: MGHDK and SYGVNS. V was trimmed by 6 bases and J by 5 bases, leaving 14 bases between them.

The V gene is TRBV20-1, the J gene TRBJ2-1; 8 positions match TRBD2. V lost 6 bases and J lost 12; bases outside the gene matches: 7. This CDR3 has 11 amino acids. Germline values: CDR1 DFQATT, CDR2 SNEGSKA (reference sequence). The CDR3 DNA follows: TGCAGTGCGTTGGGACTAGTGGCGCAGTTCTTC. This gives the protein CSALGLVAQFF.

V gene TRBV7-9 combines with J gene TRBJ1-6, with D perhaps matching TRBD1 (6 bases). Trimming removed 5 bases from V and 14 bases from J, with 13 bases in between. The CDR3 has 12 amino acids. Germline V lookup: CDR1 SEHNR, CDR2 FQNEAQ (reference sequence). In DNA form, the CDR3 reads TGTGCCAGCAGCCCCTGGGACAAGTCCCTCCACTTT. It yields the protein CASSPWDKSLHF.

V gene TRBV19 combines with J gene TRBJ1-6; D perhaps matches TRBD1 (6 bases). The V end was cut by 5 bases, the J end by 7 bases, with 15 bases between. The CDR3 is made up of 15 amino acids. Germline CDR1 reads LNHDA; CDR2 reads SQIVND (reference sequence). CDR3 DNA sequence: TGTGCCAGTAGTCCATCAGGGGATGGGAATTCACCCCTCCACTTT. Amino acid sequence: CASSPSGDGNSPLHF. The full variable domain, rest sourced from reference TRBV19 and TRBJ1-6, is DGGITQSPKYLFRKEGQNVTLSCEQNLNHDAMYWYRQDPGQGLRLIYYSQIVNDFQKGDIAEGYSVSREKKESFPLTVTSAQKNPTAFYLCASSPSGDGNSPLHFGNGTRLTVT.

The J gene is TRBJ2-1, the V gene TRBV7-9, with a tentative D call TRBD1 (6 bases). Trimming took off 4 bases at V and 7 bases at J, with 17 bases between the two ends. The CDR3 runs 15 residues. Germline V gene lookup returns CDR1 SEHNR and CDR2 FQNEAQ (reference sequence). CDR3 sequence reads: CASSSGTTRGNEQFF. In DNA, the CDR3 is TGTGCCAGCAGCTCAGGGACAACGAGAGGGAATGAGCAGTTCTTC.

The V gene is TRBV7-3, the J gene TRBJ2-5, with D possibly matching TRBD1 (6 bases). V was trimmed by 6 bases and J by 3 bases, leaving 11 bases between them. Germline assignment: CDR1 SGHTA and CDR2 FQGTGA. This CDR3 is 13 amino acids long. As DNA, the CDR3 is TGTGCCAGCAGTCCTACAGGGAAAGAGACCCAGTACTTC. It translates to CASSPTGKETQYF.

This chain uses TRBV5-4 with TRBJ1-1; 7 bases align to TRBD1. CDR1 SGHNT and CDR2 YYREEE come from the germline V gene (reference sequence). The CDR3 has 15 amino acids. The V segment lost 0 bases and the J segment 5 bases; nucleotides outside the gene matches: 7. CDR3: CASSLARTGWTEAFF. CDR3 sequence (DNA): TGTGCCAGCAGCTTGGCCCGGACAGGATGGACTGAAGCTTTCTTT.

V usage is TRBV12-3 or TRBV12-4 and J usage is TRBJ1-1; no firm D call. This CDR3 has 13 amino acids. Between the trimmed V and J ends, which lost 7 bases and 2 bases, there was a span of 11 bases. In DNA form, the CDR3 reads TGTGCCAGCACCATGGAGAGAAACACTGAAGCTTTCTTT. As protein: CASTMERNTEAFF.

This clone was seen at least ten times. CDR3 residues: CASSSRLAGAHEQYF. CDR3 nucleotides: TGTGCCAGCAGCTCAAGACTAGCGGGAGCCCACGAGCAGTACTTC. The V gene is TRBV5-5, the J gene TRBJ2-7, with 12 nucleotides matching TRBD2. Per the germline V gene, CDR1 is SGHKS and CDR2 is YYEKEE (reference sequence). This CDR3 spans 15 amino acids. V gave up 3 bases and J gave up 5 bases; unmatched junction bases: 6.

The chain has TRBV19 and TRBJ2-2; 9 bases map to TRBD2. CDR3 length: 14 amino acids. The J segment lost 3 bases and the V segment lost 10 bases, leaving 6 bases of the junction unmatched. Germline lookup yields CDR1 LNHDA and CDR2 SQIVND (reference sequence). CDR3 sequence reads: CATQGGRDTGELFF. In DNA, the CDR3 is TGTGCCACCCAGGGCGGGAGGGACACCGGGGAGCTGTTTTTT. The full variable domain, its missing parts supplied by reference TRBV19 and TRBJ2-2, is DGGITQSPKYLFRKEGQNVTLSCEQNLNHDAMYWYRQDPGQGLRLIYYSQIVNDFQKGDIAEGYSVSREKKESFPLTVTSAQKNPTAFYLCATQGGRDTGELFFGEGSRLTVL.

The chain couples TRBV3-1 (or the pseudogene TRBV3-2) to TRBJ1-3; the D is unclear. Trimming stripped 4 bases from V and 4 bases from J, with 14 bases between. The CDR3 runs 15 residues. Germline V gene data show CDR1 as LGHDT and CDR2 as YNNKEL (reference sequence). CDR3 loop: CASSLGPGSGNTIYF. DNA of the CDR3: TGTGCCAGCAGCCTCGGTCCAGGATCCGGAAACACCATATATTTT.

The genes are TRBV18 and TRBJ2-3; 11 positions match TRBD2. In germline, CDR1 is KGHSH, CDR2 LQKENI. Trimming removed 3 bases from V and 5 bases from J; junction bases left unmatched: 4. CDR3 length: 15 residues. In nucleotides, the CDR3 is TGTGCCAGCTCACCTCTTGGACTAGCGGGAGATACGCAGTATTTT. This codes for CASSPLGLAGDTQYF.

This clone has a count of ten or more. J is TRBJ2-7 and V is TRBV19; perhaps TRBD2 as D (5 bases). CDR1 is LNHDA and CDR2 is SQIVND in the germline V gene (reference sequence). V shed 9 bases and J shed 6 bases, with 18 bases lying between them. The CDR3 consists of 13 residues. The CDR3 sequence: CASQRSEAGEQYF. The CDR3 DNA reads TGTGCCAGCCAAAGGAGTGAGGCGGGCGAGCAGTACTTC.